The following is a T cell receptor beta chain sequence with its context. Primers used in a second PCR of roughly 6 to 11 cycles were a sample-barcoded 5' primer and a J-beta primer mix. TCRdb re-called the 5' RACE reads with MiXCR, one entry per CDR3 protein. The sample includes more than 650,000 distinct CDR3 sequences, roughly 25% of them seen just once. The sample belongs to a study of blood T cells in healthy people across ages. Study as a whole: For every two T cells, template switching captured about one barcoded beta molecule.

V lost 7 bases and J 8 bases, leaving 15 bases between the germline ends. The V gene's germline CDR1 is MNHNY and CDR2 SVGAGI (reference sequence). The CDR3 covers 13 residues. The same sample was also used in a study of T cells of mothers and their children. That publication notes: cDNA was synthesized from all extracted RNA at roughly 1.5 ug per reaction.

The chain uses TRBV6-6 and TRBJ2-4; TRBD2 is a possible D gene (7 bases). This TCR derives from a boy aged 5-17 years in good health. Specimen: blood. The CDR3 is CASKVGGADIQYF. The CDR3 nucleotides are TGTGCCAGCAAGGTGGGGGGGGCGGACATTCAGTACTTC.